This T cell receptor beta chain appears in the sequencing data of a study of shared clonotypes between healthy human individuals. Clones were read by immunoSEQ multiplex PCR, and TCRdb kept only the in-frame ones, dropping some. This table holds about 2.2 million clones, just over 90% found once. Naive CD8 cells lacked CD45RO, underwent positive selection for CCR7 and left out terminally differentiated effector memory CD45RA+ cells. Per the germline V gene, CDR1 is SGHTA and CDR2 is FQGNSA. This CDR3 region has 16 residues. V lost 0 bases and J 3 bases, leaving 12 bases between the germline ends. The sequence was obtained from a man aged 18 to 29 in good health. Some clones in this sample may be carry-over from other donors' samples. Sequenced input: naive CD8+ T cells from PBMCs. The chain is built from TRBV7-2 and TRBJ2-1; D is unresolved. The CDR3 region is CASSLASRSVYNEQFF. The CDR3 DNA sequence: TGTGCCAGCAGCTTAGCCTCCCGTTCGGTCTACAATGAGCAGTTCTTC.